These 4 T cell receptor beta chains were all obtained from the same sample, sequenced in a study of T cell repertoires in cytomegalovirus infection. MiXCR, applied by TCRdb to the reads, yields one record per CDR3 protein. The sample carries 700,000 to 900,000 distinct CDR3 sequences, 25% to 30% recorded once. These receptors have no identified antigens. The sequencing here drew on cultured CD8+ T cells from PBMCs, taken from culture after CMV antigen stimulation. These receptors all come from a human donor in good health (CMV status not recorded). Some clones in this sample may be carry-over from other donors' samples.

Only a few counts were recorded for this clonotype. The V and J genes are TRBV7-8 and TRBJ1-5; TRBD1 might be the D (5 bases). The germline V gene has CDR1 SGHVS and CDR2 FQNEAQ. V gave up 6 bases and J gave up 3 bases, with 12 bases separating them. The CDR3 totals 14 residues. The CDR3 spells CASSKGQPNQPQHF. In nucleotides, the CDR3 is TGTGCCAGCAGTAAGGGGCAGCCCAATCAGCCCCAGCATTTT.

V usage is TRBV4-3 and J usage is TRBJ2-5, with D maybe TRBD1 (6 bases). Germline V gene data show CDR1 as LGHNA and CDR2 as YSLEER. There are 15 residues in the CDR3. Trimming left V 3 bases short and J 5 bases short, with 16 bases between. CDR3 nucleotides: TGCGCCAGCAGCCATCTACAGGGTTCGGGTGAGACCCAGTACTTC. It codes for CASSHLQGSGETQYF.

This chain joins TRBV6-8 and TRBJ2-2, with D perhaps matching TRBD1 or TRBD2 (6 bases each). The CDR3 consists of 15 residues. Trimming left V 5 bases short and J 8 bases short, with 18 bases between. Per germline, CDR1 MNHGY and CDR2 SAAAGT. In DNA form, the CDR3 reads TGTGCCAGCAGTCCATGGGGGGCCATGACGGGGGAGCTGTTTTTT. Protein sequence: CASSPWGAMTGELFF.

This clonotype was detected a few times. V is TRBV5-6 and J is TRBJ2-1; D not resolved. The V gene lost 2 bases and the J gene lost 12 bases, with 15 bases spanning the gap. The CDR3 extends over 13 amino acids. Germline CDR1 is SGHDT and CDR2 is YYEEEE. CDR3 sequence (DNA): TGTGCCAGCAGCTTATCCCCGGGCGGTGGGCAGTTCTTC. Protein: CASSLSPGGGQFF.